This T cell receptor (beta chain) was found in a study of T cells in tumors after PD-1 blockade (dated by TCRdb to between 2018 and 2021). The study in broad terms: Patients were excluded if they had prior checkpoint blockade, use of systemic immunosuppressants, or recent radiotherapy or other anti-cancer therapy within 4 weeks. Ongoing daily vismodegib 150 mg was also given to a subset of patients during anti-PD-1 treatment. Patients received pembrolizumab 200 mg every 3 weeks or cemiplimab 350 mg every 2 weeks. RECIST version 1.1 was used to assess clinical response. Paired single-cell RNA and TCR sequencing was done in the study on site-matched tumors from patients with BCC or SCC, both before and after anti-PD-1 therapy. On average, peripheral blood samples had approximately 110,000 TCR templates (range roughly 22,000-290,000) and under 40,000 unique clonotypes. To compare clonotypes in blood versus tumor, bulk TCR sequencing was run on roughly 10 peripheral blood samples drawn from several patients. What the work shows at the level of the full study, not this receptor alone: The source of novel T cell clones was not identified and could include lymphoid organs or rare unexpanded clones within the tumor or its periphery. Approximately 40% of the TCR clonotypes from tumors also showed up in blood, and some novel exhausted tumor clones were present in pre-treatment blood, which suggests peripheral recruitment.

For bulk TCRbeta sequencing, genomic DNA was extracted from tumor biopsies or peripheral blood, and input amounts ranged from 616 ng to 6,004 ng. Every patient was a poor candidate for surgical resection and had histologically proven advanced or metastatic basal or squamous cell carcinoma. The basal cell carcinoma cohort comprised ten to eleven patients, of whom 8 had bulk tumor TCR sequencing. This clone was observed a few times. The specificity of this receptor is unknown. No qualities accompany the bases; no much larger clone lies one base away. The CDR3 has 15 amino acids, counting the end cysteine and phenylalanine. Just the 45-base CDR3 DNA is kept, in frame starting at base 1. Between the V and J ends, shortened by 0 bases and 2 bases respectively, the junction contains 10 bases. Reading the germline V gene gives CDR1 MGHRA and CDR2 YSYEKL. The immunoSEQ platform was used for deep TCRbeta sequencing. In the source study's methods: For further analysis, only productive rearrangements were exported out of the immunoSEQ Analyzer. T cell phenotypes were assigned to bulk TCRbeta clonotypes by matching the clonotypes to single-cell RNA+TCR-seq clones that had the same TCRbeta sequence. Tumor enrichment of a clone was calculated by dividing the clone's tumor frequency by the clone's PBMC frequency, both taken from bulk TCR sequencing. TCRs were sorted with GLIPH into specificity groups, meaning clusters of distinct TCRs that share CDR3 motifs and likely recognize common antigens. Drawn from immuneACCESS, this table holds only the in-frame rearrangements with V and J called that TCRdb kept. Clones are partly lost; checked studies trace under half to an unresolved V gene and leave the rest unexplained. The V and J calls and clone size were taken over from that table, and D and trimming were inferred from the DNA. A total of just under 20,000 clones appear in this sample, roughly 80% of them only once. The top ten clonotypes cover about 25% of the sample.

Sequencing used PBMCs, obtained after anti-PD-1 therapy. The chain is made from TRBV4-1 and TRBJ1-2; the D gene lacks a confident call. The clonotype originates from a human donor with advanced basal cell or squamous cell carcinoma (not recorded which). The DNA sequence is as follows: TGCGCCAGCAGCCAAGATGGCGATATGAACTATGGCTACACCTTC. This sequence encodes CASSQDGDMNYGYTF.